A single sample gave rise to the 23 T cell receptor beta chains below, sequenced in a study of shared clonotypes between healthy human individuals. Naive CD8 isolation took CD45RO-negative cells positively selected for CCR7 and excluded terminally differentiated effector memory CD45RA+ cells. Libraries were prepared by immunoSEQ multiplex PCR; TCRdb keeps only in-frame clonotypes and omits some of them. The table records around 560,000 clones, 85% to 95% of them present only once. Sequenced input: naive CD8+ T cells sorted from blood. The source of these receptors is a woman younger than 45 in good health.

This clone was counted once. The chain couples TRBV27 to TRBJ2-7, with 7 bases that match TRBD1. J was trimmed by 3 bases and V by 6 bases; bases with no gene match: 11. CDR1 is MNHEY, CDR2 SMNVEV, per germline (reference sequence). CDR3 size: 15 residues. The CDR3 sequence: CASRLTGTAFYEQYF. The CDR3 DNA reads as TGTGCCAGCAGGTTGACCGGGACAGCTTTCTACGAGCAGTACTTC.

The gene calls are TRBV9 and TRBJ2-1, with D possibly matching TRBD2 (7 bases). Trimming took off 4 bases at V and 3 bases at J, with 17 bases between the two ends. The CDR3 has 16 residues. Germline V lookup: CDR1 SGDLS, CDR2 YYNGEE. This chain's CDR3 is CASSPRGGGYYNEQFF. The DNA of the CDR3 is TGTGCCAGCAGCCCAAGGGGGGGAGGCTACTACAATGAGCAGTTCTTC.

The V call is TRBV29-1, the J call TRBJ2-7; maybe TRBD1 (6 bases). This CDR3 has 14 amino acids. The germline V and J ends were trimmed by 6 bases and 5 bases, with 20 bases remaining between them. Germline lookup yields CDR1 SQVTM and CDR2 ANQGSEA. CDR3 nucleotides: TGCAGCGTCGCGCATGGGCAGGGGTTCGACGAGCAGTACTTC. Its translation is CSVAHGQGFDEQYF.

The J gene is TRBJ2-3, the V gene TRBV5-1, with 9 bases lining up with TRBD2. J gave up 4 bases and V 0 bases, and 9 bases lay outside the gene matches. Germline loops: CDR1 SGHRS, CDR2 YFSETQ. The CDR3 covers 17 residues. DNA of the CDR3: TGCGCCAGCAGCTTGGGTCCGGTAGCGGGAGTAGCAGATACGCAGTATTTT. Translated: CASSLGPVAGVADTQYF.

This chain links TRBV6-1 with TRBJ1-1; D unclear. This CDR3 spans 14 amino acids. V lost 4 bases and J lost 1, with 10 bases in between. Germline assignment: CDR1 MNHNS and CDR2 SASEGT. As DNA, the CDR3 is TGTGCCAGCAGTGTGGGGAAGGGGAACACTGAAGCTTTCTTT. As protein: CASSVGKGNTEAFF.

The CDR3 is CASSDGGDEAFF. The CDR3 DNA reads as TGTGCCAGCAGTGATGGGGGGGATGAAGCTTTCTTT. V is TRBV6-4 and J is TRBJ1-1; possible D gene TRBD1, 5 bases. This CDR3 has 12 amino acids. Germline V lookup: CDR1 MRHNA, CDR2 SNTAGT. The V gene lost 3 bases and the J gene lost 7 bases, with 9 bases spanning the gap.

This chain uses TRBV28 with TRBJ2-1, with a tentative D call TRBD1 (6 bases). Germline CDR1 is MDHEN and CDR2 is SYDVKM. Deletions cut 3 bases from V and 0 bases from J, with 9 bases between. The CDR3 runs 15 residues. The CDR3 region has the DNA TGTGCCAGCAGTTTCCCAGGGGTCTCCTACAATGAGCAGTTCTTC. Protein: CASSFPGVSYNEQFF.

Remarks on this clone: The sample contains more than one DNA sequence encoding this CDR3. CDR3 bases: TGTGCCAGTAGTATCCGGGACGGCGATCAGCCCCAGCATTTT. Amino acid sequence: CASSIRDGDQPQHF. This rearrangement joins TRBV19 to TRBJ1-5; a possible D gene is TRBD1 (5 bases). This CDR3 contains 14 residues. Trimming took off 3 bases at V and 5 bases at J, with 11 bases between the two ends. Germline lookup yields CDR1 LNHDA and CDR2 SQIVND (reference sequence). The full variable domain, in which reference TRBV19 and TRBJ1-5 provide the parts outside the CDR3, is DGGITQSPKYLFRKEGQNVTLSCEQNLNHDAMYWYRQDPGQGLRLIYYSQIVNDFQKGDIAEGYSVSREKKESFPLTVTSAQKNPTAFYLCASSIRDGDQPQHFGDGTRLSIL.

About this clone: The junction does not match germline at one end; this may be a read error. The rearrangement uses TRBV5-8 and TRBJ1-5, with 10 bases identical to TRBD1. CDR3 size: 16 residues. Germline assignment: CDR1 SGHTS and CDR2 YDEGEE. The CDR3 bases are TGTGCCAGTAGCTTAGTCGCGACAGGGGGCAGACAGCCCCAGCATTTT. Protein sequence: CASSLVATGGRQPQHF.

The DNA for the CDR3 is TGTGCCAGTACCCCGACAGGGGAATCCTACGAGCAGTACTTC. Its protein is CASTPTGESYEQYF. The chain is built from TRBV19 and TRBJ2-7; 8 bases match TRBD1. Per the germline V gene, CDR1 is LNHDA and CDR2 is SQIVND (reference sequence). This CDR3 spans 14 amino acids. Losses at the gene ends were 7 bases for V and 1 base for J; bases not matched to a gene: 6. Supplemented by reference TRBV19 and TRBJ2-7, the full variable domain reads DGGITQSPKYLFRKEGQNVTLSCEQNLNHDAMYWYRQDPGQGLRLIYYSQIVNDFQKGDIAEGYSVSREKKESFPLTVTSAQKNPTAFYLCASTPTGESYEQYFGPGTRLTVT.

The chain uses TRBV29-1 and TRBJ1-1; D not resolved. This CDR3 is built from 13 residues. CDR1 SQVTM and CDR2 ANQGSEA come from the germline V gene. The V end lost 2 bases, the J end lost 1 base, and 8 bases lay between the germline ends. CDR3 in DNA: TGCAGCGTTGAACGGGGAGGGAACACTGAAGCTTTCTTT. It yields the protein CSVERGGNTEAFF.

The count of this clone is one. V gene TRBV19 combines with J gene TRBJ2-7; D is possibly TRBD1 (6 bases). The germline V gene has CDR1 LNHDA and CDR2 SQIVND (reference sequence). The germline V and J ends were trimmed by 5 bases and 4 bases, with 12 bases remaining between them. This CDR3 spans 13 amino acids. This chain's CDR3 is CASSATQGYEQYF. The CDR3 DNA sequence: TGTGCCAGTAGTGCGACCCAGGGGTACGAGCAGTACTTC.

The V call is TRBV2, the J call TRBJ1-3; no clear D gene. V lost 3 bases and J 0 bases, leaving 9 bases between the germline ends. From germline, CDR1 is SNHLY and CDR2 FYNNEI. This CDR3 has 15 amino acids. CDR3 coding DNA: TGTGCCAGCAGTGAGAGCTTCCGCTCTGGAAACACCATATATTTT. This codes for CASSESFRSGNTIYF. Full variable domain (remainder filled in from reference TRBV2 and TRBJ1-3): EPEVTQTPSHQVTQMGQEVILRCVPISNHLYFYWYRQILGQKVEFLVSFYNNEISEKSEIFDDQFSVERPDGSNFTLKIRSTKLEDSAMYFCASSESFRSGNTIYFGEGSWLTVV.

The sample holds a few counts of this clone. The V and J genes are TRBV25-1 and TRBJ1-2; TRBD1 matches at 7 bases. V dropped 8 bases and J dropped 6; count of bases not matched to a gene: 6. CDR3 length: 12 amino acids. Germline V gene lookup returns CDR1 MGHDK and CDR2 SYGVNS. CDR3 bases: TGTGCCAGCTCACAGGGGACGGATGGCTACACCTTC. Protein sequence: CASSQGTDGYTF.

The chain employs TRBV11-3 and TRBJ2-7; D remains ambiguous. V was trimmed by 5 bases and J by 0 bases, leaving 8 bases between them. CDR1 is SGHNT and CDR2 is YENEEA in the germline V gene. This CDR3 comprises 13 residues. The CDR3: CASSVGDSYEQYF. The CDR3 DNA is TGTGCCAGCAGCGTGGGTGACTCCTACGAGCAGTACTTC.

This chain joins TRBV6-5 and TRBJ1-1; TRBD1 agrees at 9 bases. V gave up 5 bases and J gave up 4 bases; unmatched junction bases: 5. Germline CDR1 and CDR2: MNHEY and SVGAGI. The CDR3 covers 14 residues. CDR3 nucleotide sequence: TGTGCCAGCAGTAAAGGACAGGGGAGCACTGAAGCTTTCTTT. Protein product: CASSKGQGSTEAFF.

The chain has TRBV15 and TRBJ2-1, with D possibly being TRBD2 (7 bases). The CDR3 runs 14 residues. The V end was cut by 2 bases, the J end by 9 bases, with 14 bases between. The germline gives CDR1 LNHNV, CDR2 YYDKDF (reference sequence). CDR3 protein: CATSRPWGGAEQFF. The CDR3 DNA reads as TGTGCCACCAGCAGACCCTGGGGGGGGGCTGAGCAGTTCTTC. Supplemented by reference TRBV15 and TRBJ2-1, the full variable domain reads DAMVIQNPRYQVTQFGKPVTLSCSQTLNHNVMYWYQQKSSQAPKLLFHYYDKDFNNEADTPDNFQSRRPNTSFCFLDIRSPGLGDTAMYLCATSRPWGGAEQFFGPGTRLTVL.

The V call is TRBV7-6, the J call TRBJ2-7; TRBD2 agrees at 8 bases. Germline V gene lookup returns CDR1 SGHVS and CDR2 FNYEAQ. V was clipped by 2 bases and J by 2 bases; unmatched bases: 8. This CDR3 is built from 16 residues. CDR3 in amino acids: CASSLTSGDLPYEQYF. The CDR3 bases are TGTGCCAGCAGCTTAACTAGCGGAGACCTCCCCTACGAGCAGTACTTC.

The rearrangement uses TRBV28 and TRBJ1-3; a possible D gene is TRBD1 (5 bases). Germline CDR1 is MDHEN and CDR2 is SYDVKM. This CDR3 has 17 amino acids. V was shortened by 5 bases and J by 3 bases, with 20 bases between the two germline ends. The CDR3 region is CASSINPDTGYGNTIYF. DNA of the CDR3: TGTGCCAGCAGTATTAATCCGGACACCGGGTATGGAAACACCATATATTTT.

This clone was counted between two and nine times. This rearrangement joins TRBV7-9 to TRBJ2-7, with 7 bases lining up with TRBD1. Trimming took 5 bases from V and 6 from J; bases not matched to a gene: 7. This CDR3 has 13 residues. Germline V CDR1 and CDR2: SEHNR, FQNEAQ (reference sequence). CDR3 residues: CASSLTGPGEQYF. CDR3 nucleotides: TGTGCCAGCAGCCTGACAGGGCCGGGCGAGCAGTACTTC.

This CDR3 is CASSGQDGGTEAFF. CDR3 nucleotide sequence: TGTGCCAGCAGCGGACAGGATGGGGGCACTGAAGCTTTCTTT. V usage is TRBV5-5 and J usage is TRBJ1-1; TRBD1 matches at 7 bases. This CDR3 contains 14 residues. The junction had 7 bases not matched to a gene; V was cut back by 4 bases and J by 4 bases. Germline loops: CDR1 SGHKS, CDR2 YYEKEE (reference sequence). The full variable domain, rest sourced from reference TRBV5-5 and TRBJ1-1, is DAGVTQSPTHLIKTRGQQVTLRCSPISGHKSVSWYQQVLGQGPQFIFQYYEKEERGRGNFPDRFSARQFPNYSSELNVNALLLGDSALYLCASSGQDGGTEAFFGQGTRLTVV.

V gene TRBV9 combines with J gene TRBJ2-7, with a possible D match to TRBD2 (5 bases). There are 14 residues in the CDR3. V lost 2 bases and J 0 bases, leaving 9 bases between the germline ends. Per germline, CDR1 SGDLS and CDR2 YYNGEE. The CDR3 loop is CASSVIGDSYEQYF. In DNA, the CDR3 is TGTGCCAGCAGCGTTATCGGGGACTCCTACGAGCAGTACTTC.

The CDR3: CSVGTRKVRYEQYF. The CDR3 nucleotides are TGCAGCGTTGGGACCAGAAAGGTTCGCTACGAGCAGTACTTC. V is TRBV29-1 and J is TRBJ2-7; D remains unclear. The CDR3 sequence is 14 residues long. V shed 4 bases and J shed 3 bases, with 16 bases lying between them. Germline V gives CDR1 SQVTM, CDR2 ANQGSEA.